This T cell receptor (beta chain) was identified during a study of neurological immune-mediated disorders. Whole-study findings and limits: Falling below healthy controls, multiple sclerosis showed the least TCR clonal expansion, while HTLV-1-associated myelopathy showed the most.

Each sorted-subset library came from 1 million CD4+ or CD8+ T cells. The germline V and J ends were trimmed by 3 bases and 6 bases, with 17 bases remaining between them. CDR1 is MNHNS, CDR2 SASEGT, per germline. This CDR3 contains 15 residues. Over 170 million TCR-beta sequences from 15-18 subjects came from every sequencing run. Using its own MiXCR run on the 5' RACE reads, TCRdb lists one record per CDR3 protein. Of about 38,000 distinct CDR3 sequences listed, around a tenth are singletons. This clonotype was found many times. The antigen is not known. The clonotype comes from a woman aged 25-40 years with HTLV-1-associated myelopathy (HAM/TSP). The chain employs TRBV6-1 and TRBJ1-1, with D uncertain. Source material: CD4+ T cells from blood. The CDR3 protein is CASSELSRPLAEAFF. The CDR3 DNA reads TGTGCCAGCAGTGAGTTATCCAGGCCGCTGGCTGAAGCTTTCTTT.